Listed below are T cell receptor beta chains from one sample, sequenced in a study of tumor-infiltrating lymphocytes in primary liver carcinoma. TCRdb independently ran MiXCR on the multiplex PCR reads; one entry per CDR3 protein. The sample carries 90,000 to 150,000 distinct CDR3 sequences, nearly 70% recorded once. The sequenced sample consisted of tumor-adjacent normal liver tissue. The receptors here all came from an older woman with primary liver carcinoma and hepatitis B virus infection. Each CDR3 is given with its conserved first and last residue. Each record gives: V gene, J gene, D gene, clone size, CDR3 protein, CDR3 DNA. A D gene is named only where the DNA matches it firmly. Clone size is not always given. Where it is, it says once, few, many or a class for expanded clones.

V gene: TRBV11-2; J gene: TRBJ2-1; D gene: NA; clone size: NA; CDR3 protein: CARSLAGSINERFF; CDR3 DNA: TGTGCCAGAAGCCTAGCCGGGAGTATCAATGAGCGGTTCTTC
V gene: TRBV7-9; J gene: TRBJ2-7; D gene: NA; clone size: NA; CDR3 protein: CASILAGTLTIRQYF; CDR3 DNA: TGTGCCAGCATCTTGGCCGGGACACTGACTATCAGGCAGTACTTC
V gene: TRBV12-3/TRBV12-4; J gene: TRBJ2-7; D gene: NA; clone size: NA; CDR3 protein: CTNSSQGDEQYF; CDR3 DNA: TGTACCAACAGCTCACAGGGAGACGAGCAGTACTTC
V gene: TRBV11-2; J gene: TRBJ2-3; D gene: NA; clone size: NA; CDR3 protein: CASSSWLGLGDTQYF; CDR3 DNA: TGTGCCAGCAGCTCATGGTTGGGGCTAGGAGATACGCAGTATTTT
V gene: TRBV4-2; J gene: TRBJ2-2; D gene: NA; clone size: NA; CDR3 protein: CANSPRLDPAGELFF; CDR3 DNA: TGTGCCAACAGCCCCCGACTAGACCCGGCCGGGGAGCTGTTTTTT
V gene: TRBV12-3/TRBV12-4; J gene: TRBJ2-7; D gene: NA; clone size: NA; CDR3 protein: CASSPVDRTYEQYF; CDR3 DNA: TGTGCCAGCAGCCCTGTGGACAGAACATACGAGCAGTACTTC
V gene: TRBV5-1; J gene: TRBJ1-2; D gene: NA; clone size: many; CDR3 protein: CASSATANYGYTF; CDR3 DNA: TGCGCCAGCAGCGCGACGGCTAACTATGGCTACACCTTC
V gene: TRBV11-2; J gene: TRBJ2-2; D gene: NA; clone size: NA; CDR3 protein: CANSSGVRELFF; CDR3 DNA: TGTGCCAACAGCTCCGGGGTCAGGGAGCTGTTTTTT
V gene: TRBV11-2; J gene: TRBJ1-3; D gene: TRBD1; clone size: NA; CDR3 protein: CASIRTGGNTKYF; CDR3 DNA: TGCGCCAGCATCCGGACAGGAGGAAACACCAAATATTTT
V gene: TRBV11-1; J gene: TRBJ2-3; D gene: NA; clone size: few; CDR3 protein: CASSLRQPAGESHF; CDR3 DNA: TGTGCTAGCAGCTTAAGGCAACCTGCTGGAGAGTCTCACTTT
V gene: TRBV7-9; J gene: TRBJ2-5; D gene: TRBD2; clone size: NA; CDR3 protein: CASSLALDSGSQETQYF; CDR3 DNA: TGTGCCAGCAGCTTAGCGCTCGATAGCGGGAGCCAAGAGACCCAGTACTTC